This T cell receptor (beta chain) was identified during a study of T cell repertoires in cytomegalovirus infection. Study findings and constraints: There were carriers of CMV plus the relevant HLA, and cumulative public TCR beta family frequency identified them.

This clonotype was seen a few times. Its antigen is undetermined. From the reads, TCRdb called clonotypes with MiXCR, one entry per CDR3 protein. Of fewer than 1,000,000 distinct CDR3 sequences listed, around 30% are singletons. Germline loops: CDR1 LGHNA, CDR2 YNFKEQ. The CDR3 runs 15 residues. The ends were cut back, 0 bases at V and 8 bases at J, with 16 bases in the middle. The V gene is TRBV4-2, the J gene TRBJ1-2, with D perhaps TRBD1 (6 bases). The sample consisted of cultured CD8+ T cells from PBMCs, taken from culture after CMV antigen stimulation. The TCR comes from a human donor in good health (CMV status not recorded). Some clones in this sample may be carry-over from other donors' samples. CDR3 DNA sequence: TGTGCCAGCAGCCAAGATTTTTGGACAGAGAGGGGCTACACCTTC. Residues: CASSQDFWTERGYTF.